A single T cell receptor beta chain is shown here with its context. The sample comes from a study of shared clonotypes between healthy human individuals. This CDR3 spans 16 amino acids. Data came from immunoSEQ multiplex PCR; TCRdb stores just in-frame clones and leaves some out. The table has about 1.5 million clones, roughly 96% seen once. Material for sequencing was naive CD4+ T cells sorted from blood. The sample's subset: CD45RA+ positively selected. The chain recombines TRBV21-1 with TRBJ2-7; the table assigns TRBD2, which was not confirmed against the DNA. TRBV21-1 is tagged as a pseudogene. This receptor was identified in a young man in good health. The CDR3 nucleotides read TGTGCCAGCAGCAATATGGCTAGCGGGAAATGTTACGAGCAGTACTTC. It yields the protein CASSNMASGKCYEQYF.